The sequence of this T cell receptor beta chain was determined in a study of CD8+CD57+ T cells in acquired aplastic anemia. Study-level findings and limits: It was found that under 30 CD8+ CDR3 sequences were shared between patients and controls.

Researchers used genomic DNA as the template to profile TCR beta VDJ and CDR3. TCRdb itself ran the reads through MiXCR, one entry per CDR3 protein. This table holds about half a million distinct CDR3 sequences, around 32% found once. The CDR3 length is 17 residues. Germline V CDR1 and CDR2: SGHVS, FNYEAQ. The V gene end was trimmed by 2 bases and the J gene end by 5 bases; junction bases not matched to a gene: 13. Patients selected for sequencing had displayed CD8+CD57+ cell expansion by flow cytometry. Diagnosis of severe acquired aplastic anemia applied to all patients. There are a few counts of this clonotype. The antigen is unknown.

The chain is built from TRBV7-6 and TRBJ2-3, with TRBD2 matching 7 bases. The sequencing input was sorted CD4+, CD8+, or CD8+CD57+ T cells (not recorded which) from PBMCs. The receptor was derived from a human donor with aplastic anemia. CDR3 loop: CASSLTLSAGVLDTQYF. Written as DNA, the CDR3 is TGTGCCAGCAGCTTAACATTATCCGCGGGAGTGTTAGATACGCAGTATTTT. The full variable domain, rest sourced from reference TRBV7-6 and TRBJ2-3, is GAGVSQSPRYKVTKRGQDVALRCDPISGHVSLYWYRQALGQGPEFLTYFNYEAQQDKSGLPNDRFSAERPEGSISTLTIQRTEQRDSAMYRCASSLTLSAGVLDTQYFGPGTRLTVL.